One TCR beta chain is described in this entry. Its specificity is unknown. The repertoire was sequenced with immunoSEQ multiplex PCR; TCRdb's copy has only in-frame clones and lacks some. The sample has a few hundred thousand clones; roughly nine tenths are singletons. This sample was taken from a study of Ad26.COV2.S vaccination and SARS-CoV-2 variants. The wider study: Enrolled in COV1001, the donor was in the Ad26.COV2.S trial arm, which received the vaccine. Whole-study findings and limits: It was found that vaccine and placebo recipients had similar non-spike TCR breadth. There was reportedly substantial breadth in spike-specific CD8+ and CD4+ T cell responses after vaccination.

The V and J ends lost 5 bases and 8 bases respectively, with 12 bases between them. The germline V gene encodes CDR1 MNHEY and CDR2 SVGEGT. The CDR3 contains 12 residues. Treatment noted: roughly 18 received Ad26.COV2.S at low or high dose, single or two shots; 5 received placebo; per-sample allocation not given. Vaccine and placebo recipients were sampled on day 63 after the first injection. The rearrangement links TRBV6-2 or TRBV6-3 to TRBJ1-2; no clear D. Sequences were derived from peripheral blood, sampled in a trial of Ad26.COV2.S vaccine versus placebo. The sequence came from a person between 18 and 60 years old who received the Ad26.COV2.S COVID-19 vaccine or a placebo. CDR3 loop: CASSRPPGGYTF. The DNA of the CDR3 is TGTGCCAGCAGTAGGCCCCCGGGCGGCTACACCTTC.